Sequencing of this T cell receptor beta chain was carried out in a study of T-cell reconstitution after alpha-beta-depleted transplantation in children. This sample's TCRbeta library carried unique molecular identifier barcodes. TCRdb processed the PCR reads anew with MiXCR; each CDR3 protein has one entry. The sample gives 70,000 to 95,000 distinct CDR3 sequences, around 18% of which show up once; approximately 55% is in the top ten. The CDR3 is 14 amino acids. Germline V CDR1 and CDR2: SNHLY, FYNNEI. The germline V and J ends were trimmed by 6 bases and 5 bases, with 13 bases remaining between them. This clonotype has at least ten counts.

This chain links TRBV2 with TRBJ2-2; D is possibly TRBD1 or TRBD2 (5 bases each). The sample here was PBMCs, mostly from graft donor cells, taken 360 days after TCRalphabeta/CD19-depleted stem cell transplant. The sequence derives from a male patient aged 2-10 years who had a stem cell transplant for acute lymphoblastic leukemia, so the T cells may come from the graft donor. The CDR3 nucleotides are TGTGCCAGCAGAAGGGACCTCGGTACCGGGGAGCTGTTTTTT. This gives the protein CASRRDLGTGELFF.